This T cell receptor (beta chain) is drawn from a study of shared clonotypes between healthy human individuals. Findings and limits, study-wide: Sorted-subset sequencing, rarefaction showed, was incomplete despite large depth.

Regarding this clone: As yet, its antigen is unknown.

CD4+ cells yielded CD45RA+ naive and CD45RA-negative memory subsets. Germline CDR1 ENHRY, CDR2 SYGVKD. The CDR3 runs to 16 residues. V dropped 0 bases and J dropped 0 bases, with 6 bases sitting between them. Original methodology: ImmunoSEQ yielded junction-only sequences lacking quality scores, so filtering differed. Libraries were prepared by immunoSEQ multiplex PCR; TCRdb keeps only in-frame clonotypes and omits some of them. D and trimming were read from the DNA, whereas the V and J calls and clone size are those reported in that table. The sample gives approximately 2.4 million clones, approximately 94% of which show up once; approximately 0.13% is in the top ten.

This clonotype was sampled from a man younger than 35 in good health. The sequenced material came from naive CD4+ T cells sorted from blood. The subset: CD45RA+ positively selected. The chain joins TRBV10-3 to TRBJ2-6, with D hard to call. Here the CDR3 DNA reads TGTGCCATCAGTGAGTCGATGGCCTCTGGGGCCAACGTCCTGACTTTC. Translating it yields CAISESMASGANVLTF.